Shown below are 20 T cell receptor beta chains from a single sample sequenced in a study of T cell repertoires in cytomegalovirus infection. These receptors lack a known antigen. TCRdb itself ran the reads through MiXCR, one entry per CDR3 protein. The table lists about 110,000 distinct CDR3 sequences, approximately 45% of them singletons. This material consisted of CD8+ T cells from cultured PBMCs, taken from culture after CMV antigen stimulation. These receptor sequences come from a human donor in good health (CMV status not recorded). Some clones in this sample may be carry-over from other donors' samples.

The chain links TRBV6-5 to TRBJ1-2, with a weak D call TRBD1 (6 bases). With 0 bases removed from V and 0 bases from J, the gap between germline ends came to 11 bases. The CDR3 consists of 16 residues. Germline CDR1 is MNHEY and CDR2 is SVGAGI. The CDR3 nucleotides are TGTGCCAGCAGTTACTCGACAACAGGGACTAACTATGGCTACACCTTC. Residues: CASSYSTTGTNYGYTF.

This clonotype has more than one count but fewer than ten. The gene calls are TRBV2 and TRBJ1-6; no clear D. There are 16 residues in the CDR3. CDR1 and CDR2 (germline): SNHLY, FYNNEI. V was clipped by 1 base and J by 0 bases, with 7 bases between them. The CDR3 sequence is CASSEGGSSYNSPLHF. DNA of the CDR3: TGTGCCAGCAGTGAAGGCGGATCCTCCTATAATTCACCCCTCCACTTT.

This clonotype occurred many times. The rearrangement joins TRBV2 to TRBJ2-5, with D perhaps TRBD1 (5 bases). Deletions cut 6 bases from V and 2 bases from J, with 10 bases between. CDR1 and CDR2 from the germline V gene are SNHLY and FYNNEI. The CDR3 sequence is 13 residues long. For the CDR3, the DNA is TGTGCCAGCAGGGTAAACAGGCAAGAGACCCAGTACTTC. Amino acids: CASRVNRQETQYF.

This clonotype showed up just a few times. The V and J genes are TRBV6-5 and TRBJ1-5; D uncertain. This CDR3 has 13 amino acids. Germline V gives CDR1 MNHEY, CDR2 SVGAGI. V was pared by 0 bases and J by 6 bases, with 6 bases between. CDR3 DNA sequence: TGTGCCAGCAGTTACTCCTCAGCTCAGCCCCAGCATTTT. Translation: CASSYSSAQPQHF.

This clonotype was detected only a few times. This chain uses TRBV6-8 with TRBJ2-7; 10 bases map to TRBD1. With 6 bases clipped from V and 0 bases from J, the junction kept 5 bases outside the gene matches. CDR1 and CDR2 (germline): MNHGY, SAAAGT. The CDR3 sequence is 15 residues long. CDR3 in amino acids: CASSPDRGHSYEQYF. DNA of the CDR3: TGTGCCAGCAGCCCCGACAGGGGGCACTCCTACGAGCAGTACTTC.

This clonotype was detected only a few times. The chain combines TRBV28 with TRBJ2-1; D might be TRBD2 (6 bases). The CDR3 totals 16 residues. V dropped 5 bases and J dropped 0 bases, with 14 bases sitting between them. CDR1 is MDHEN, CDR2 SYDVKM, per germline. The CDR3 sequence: CASSLSAGLSYNEQFF. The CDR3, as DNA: TGTGCCAGCAGTCTTTCGGCGGGGCTCTCCTACAATGAGCAGTTCTTC.

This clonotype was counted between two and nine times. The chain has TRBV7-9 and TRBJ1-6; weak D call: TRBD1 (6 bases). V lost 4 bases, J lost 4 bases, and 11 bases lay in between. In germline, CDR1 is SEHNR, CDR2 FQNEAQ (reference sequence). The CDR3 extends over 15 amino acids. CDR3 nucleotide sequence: TGTGCCAGCAGCTCCACACAGGGATATAATTCACCCCTCCACTTT. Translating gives CASSSTQGYNSPLHF.

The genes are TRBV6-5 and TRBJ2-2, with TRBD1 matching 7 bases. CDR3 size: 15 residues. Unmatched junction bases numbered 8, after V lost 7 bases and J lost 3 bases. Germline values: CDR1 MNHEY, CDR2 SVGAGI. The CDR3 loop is CASNDEGGDTGELFF. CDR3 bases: TGTGCCAGCAACGACGAAGGGGGCGACACCGGGGAGCTGTTTTTT.

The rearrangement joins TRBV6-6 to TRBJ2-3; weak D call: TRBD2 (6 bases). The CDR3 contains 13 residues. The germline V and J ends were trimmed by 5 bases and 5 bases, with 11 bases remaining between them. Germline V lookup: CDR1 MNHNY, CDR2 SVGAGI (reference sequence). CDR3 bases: TGTGCCAGCAGTCTACTAGCATTAGATACGCAGTATTTT. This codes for CASSLLALDTQYF.

DNA for the CDR3: TGTGCCAGCAGCACGGGACTAGCGGGGGCCAGCACCGGGGAGCTGTTTTTT. This sequence encodes CASSTGLAGASTGELFF. The rearrangement links TRBV11-2 to TRBJ2-2, with 14 positions matching TRBD2. This CDR3 is built from 17 residues. V lost 5 bases, J lost 4 bases, and 6 bases stayed unmatched. The germline CDR1 and CDR2 sequences are SGHAT and FQNNGV.

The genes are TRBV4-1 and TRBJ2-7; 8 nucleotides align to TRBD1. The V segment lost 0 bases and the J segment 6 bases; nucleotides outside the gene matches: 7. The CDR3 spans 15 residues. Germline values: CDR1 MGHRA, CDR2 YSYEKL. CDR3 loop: CASSQDGQGRREQYF. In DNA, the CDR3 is TGCGCCAGCAGCCAAGACGGACAGGGCCGGCGCGAGCAGTACTTC.

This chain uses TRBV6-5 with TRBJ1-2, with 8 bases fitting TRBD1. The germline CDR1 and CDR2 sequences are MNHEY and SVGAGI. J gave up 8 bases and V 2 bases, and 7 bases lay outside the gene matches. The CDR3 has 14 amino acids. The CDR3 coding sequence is TGTGCCAGCAGTTACGGACAGGGCATGGGCGGCTACACCTTC. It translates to CASSYGQGMGGYTF.

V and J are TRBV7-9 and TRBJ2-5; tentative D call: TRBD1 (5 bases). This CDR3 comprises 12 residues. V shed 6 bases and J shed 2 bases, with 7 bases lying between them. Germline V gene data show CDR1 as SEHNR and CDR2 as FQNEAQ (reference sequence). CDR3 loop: CASSDSQETQYF. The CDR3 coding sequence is TGTGCCAGCAGTGACAGTCAAGAGACCCAGTACTTC.

The CDR3 here is CASSLRGGAYNEQFF. The DNA for the CDR3 is TGTGCCAGCAGCCTTAGGGGGGGGGCCTACAATGAGCAGTTCTTC. The chain employs TRBV27 and TRBJ2-1, with D possibly TRBD2 on 7 matching bases. V lost 6 bases and J 2 bases, leaving 14 bases between the germline ends. The CDR3 extends over 15 amino acids. Germline CDR1 reads MNHEY; CDR2 reads SMNVEV (reference sequence).

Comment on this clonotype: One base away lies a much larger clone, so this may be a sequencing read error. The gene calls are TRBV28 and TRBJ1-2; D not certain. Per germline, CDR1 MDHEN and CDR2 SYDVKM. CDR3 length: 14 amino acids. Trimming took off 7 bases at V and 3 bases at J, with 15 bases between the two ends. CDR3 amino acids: CASKVGSGHYGYTF. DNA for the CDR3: TGTGCCAGCAAAGTAGGGTCGGGTCACTATGGCTACACCTTC.

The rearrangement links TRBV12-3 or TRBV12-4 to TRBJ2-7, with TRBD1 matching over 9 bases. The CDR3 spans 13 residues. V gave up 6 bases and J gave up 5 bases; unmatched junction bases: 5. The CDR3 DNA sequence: TGTGCCAGCAGCTTGACAGGGGGTGACGAGCAGTACTTC. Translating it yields CASSLTGGDEQYF.

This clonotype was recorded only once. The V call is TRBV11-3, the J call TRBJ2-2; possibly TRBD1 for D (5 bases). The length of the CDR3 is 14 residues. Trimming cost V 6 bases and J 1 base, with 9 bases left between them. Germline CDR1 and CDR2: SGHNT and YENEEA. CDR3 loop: CASSLQENTGELFF. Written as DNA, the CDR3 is TGTGCCAGCAGTTTACAGGAGAACACCGGGGAGCTGTTTTTT.

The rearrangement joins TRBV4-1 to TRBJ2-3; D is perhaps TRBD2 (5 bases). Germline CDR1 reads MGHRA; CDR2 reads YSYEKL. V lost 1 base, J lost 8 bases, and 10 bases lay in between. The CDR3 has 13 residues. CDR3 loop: CASSQVSTTTQYF. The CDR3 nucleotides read TGCGCCAGCAGCCAAGTATCGACTACTACGCAGTATTTT.

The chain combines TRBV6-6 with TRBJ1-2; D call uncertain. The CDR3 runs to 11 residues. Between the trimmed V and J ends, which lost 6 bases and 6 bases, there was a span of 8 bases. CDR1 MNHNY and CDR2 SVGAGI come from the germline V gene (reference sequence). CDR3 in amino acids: CASRTANGYTF. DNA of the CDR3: TGTGCCAGCAGGACCGCCAATGGCTACACCTTC.

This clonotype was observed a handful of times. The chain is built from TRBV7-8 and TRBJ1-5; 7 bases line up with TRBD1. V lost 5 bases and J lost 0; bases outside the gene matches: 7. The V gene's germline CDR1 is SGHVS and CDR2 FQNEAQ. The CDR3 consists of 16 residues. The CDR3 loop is CASSPLGQSSNQPQHF. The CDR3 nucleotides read TGTGCCAGCAGCCCATTGGGACAGTCTAGCAATCAGCCCCAGCATTTT.